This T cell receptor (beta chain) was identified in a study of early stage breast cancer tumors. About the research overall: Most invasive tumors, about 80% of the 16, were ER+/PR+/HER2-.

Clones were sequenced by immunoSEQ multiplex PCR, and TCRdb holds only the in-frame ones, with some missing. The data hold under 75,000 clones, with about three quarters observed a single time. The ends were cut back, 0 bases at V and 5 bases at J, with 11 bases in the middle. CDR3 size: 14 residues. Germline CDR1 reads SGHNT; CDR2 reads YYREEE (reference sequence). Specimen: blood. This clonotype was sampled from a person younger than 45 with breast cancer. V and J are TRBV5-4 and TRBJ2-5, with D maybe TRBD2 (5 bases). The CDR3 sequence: CASSLELAGETQYF. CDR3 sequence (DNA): TGTGCCAGCAGCTTGGAGCTAGCCGGTGAGACCCAGTACTTC.